Listed here is a single T cell receptor (beta chain). As originally analysed: Using reference gene primer amplification, nucleated cell counts were estimated. Libraries were prepared by immunoSEQ multiplex PCR; TCRdb keeps only in-frame clonotypes and omits some of them. The V and J calls and clone size are taken from that table; D and trimming were inferred from the DNA. The sample lists about 190,000 clones, roughly nine tenths occurring once. The germline V gene encodes CDR1 SNHLY and CDR2 FYNNEI. V lost 2 bases to trimming and J lost 1 base, with 14 bases between them. This CDR3 has 16 residues. The entry originates in a study of blood T cell repertoires in COVID-19. About the research overall: Italy, Spain and the United States were the sources of the convalescent and acute COVID-19 samples. The analysed material was cDNA or gDNA that came from T cells, B-cell-depleted T cells, or PBMCs.

The sequenced sample was peripheral blood. This clonotype was obtained from a man between 35 and 55 years old with acute or convalescent COVID-19. The chain couples TRBV2 to TRBJ2-5; perhaps TRBD2 as D (6 bases). CDR3 in amino acids: CASSEIIGGTQETQYF. For the CDR3, the DNA is TGTGCCAGCAGTGAAATAATCGGGGGAACCCAAGAGACCCAGTACTTC.